The subject of this entry is one T cell receptor beta chain. V trimming: 4 bases; J trimming: 7 bases; junction bases outside the gene matches: 9. From germline, CDR1 is KGHSH and CDR2 LQKENI. The CDR3 consists of 15 residues. Here immunoSEQ multiplex PCR was the method, and the copy in TCRdb shows in-frame clones only, minus some. The sample lists hundreds of thousands of clones, roughly 86% occurring once. The data are from a study of blood T cell repertoires in COVID-19. The sequence was collected from a woman aged 30 to 39 who had recovered from COVID-19. The gene calls are TRBV18 and TRBJ1-5; 8 bases fit TRBD1. Sequenced sample: PBMCs or T cells enriched from blood (not recorded which). The CDR3 here is CASSQATQGGQPQHF. Here the CDR3 DNA reads TGTGCCAGCTCACAAGCAACACAGGGGGGCCAGCCCCAGCATTTT. The full variable domain, its missing parts supplied by reference TRBV18 and TRBJ1-5, is NAGVMQNPRHLVRRRGQEARLRCSPMKGHSHVYWYRQLPEEGLKFMVYLQKENIIDESGMPKERFSAEFPKEGPSILRIQQVVRGDSAAYFCASSQATQGGQPQHFGDGTRLSIL.